These 18 T cell receptor beta chains were all obtained from the same sample, sequenced in a study of blood T cell repertoires in COVID-19. Some clones are missing from TCRdb's copy, which holds only in-frame ones; the method was immunoSEQ multiplex PCR. The sample has roughly 250,000 clones, 88% seen once. Sequencing used peripheral blood. Receptor source: a woman aged 40 to 55 who had recovered from COVID-19.

This chain joins TRBV4-1 and TRBJ2-1; 11 bases are shared with TRBD2. The CDR3 sequence is 20 residues long. The junction had 14 bases not matched to a gene; V was cut back by 4 bases and J by 0 bases. Germline loops: CDR1 MGHRA, CDR2 YSYEKL. CDR3 sequence: CASSPLASLAGGSSYNEQFF. The CDR3, as DNA: TGCGCCAGCAGCCCGTTGGCATCATTAGCGGGAGGGAGCTCCTACAATGAGCAGTTCTTC.

The chain joins TRBV7-2 to TRBJ2-1; D is possibly TRBD2 (6 bases). This CDR3 region has 16 residues. Trimming left V 1 base short and J 4 bases short, with 14 bases between. From germline, CDR1 is SGHTA and CDR2 FQGNSA. CDR3 sequence: CASSLGRGFPYNEQFF. DNA of the CDR3: TGTGCCAGCAGCTTAGGGCGGGGTTTTCCTTACAATGAGCAGTTCTTC.

The rearrangement uses TRBV5-5 and TRBJ1-2; no firm D call. The germline V gene encodes CDR1 SGHKS and CDR2 YYEKEE (reference sequence). V lost 7 bases and J 0 bases, leaving 13 bases between the germline ends. The length of the CDR3 is 14 residues. Here the CDR3 reads CASPPADANYGYTF. CDR3 DNA: TGTGCCAGCCCCCCAGCGGACGCTAACTATGGCTACACCTTC.

The chain joins TRBV7-2 to TRBJ1-5; D is perhaps TRBD1 (6 bases). The CDR3 length is 16 residues. Germline values: CDR1 SGHTA, CDR2 FQGNSA. The V and J ends lost 3 bases and 3 bases respectively, with 15 bases between them. The CDR3 sequence is CASSFVSGQVNQPQHF. DNA for the CDR3: TGTGCCAGCAGCTTTGTTTCGGGACAAGTCAATCAGCCCCAGCATTTT. Complete variable domain (other parts from reference TRBV7-2 and TRBJ1-5): GAGVSQSPSNKVTEKGKDVELRCDPISGHTALYWYRQSLGQGLEFLIYFQGNSAPDKSGLPSDRFSAERTGGSVSTLTIQRTQQEDSAVYLCASSFVSGQVNQPQHFGDGTRLSIL.

This clone was observed a single time. The chain recombines TRBV7-2 with TRBJ2-3, with D hard to call. CDR1 and CDR2 from the germline V gene are SGHTA and FQGNSA. V lost 2 bases, J lost 2 bases, and 5 bases lay in between. CDR3 length: 13 residues. This chain's CDR3 is CASSLILTDTQYF. Here the CDR3 DNA reads TGTGCCAGCAGCTTAATTCTCACAGATACGCAGTATTTT.

V usage is TRBV14 and J usage is TRBJ2-5; D not certain. This CDR3 contains 13 residues. V was cut by 2 bases and J by 5 bases, with 9 bases left in between. Germline values: CDR1 SGHDN, CDR2 FVKESK. DNA for the CDR3: TGTGCCAGCAGCCAACGCGGCCCGGAGACCCAGTACTTC. Residues: CASSQRGPETQYF.

The chain is built from TRBV21-1 and TRBJ2-2; the table's D call, TRBD2, was not checked against the DNA. TRBV21-1 constitutes a pseudogene. This CDR3 has 22 amino acids. CDR3 region: CASSKAHARLAGGPQNTGELFF. Here the CDR3 DNA reads TGTGCCAGCAGCAAAGCGCATGCCCGGCTAGCGGGAGGACCTCAGAACACCGGGGAGCTGTTTTTT.

The chain has TRBV5-5 and TRBJ2-7; TRBD2 agrees at 8 bases. The CDR3 contains 14 residues. Germline values: CDR1 SGHKS, CDR2 YYEKEE (reference sequence). V shed 3 bases, J shed 2 bases, and the junction held 4 bases outside the gene matches. The CDR3 sequence is CASSSPGRAYEQYF. The CDR3 DNA sequence: TGTGCCAGCAGCTCCCCCGGGAGGGCCTACGAGCAGTACTTC.

This sequence joins TRBV9 and TRBJ2-2, with a weak D call TRBD2 (5 bases). V was trimmed by 0 bases and J by 0 bases, leaving 9 bases between them. The length of the CDR3 is 16 residues. From germline, CDR1 is SGDLS and CDR2 YYNGEE. In nucleotides, the CDR3 is TGTGCCAGCAGCGTAGTTTCCGGGGCGAACACCGGGGAGCTGTTTTTT. Amino acid sequence: CASSVVSGANTGELFF.

CDR3 sequence reads: CASSQPSGSPYNEQFF. CDR3 sequence (DNA): TGTGCCAGTAGTCAGCCTAGCGGGAGCCCCTACAATGAGCAGTTCTTC. J is TRBJ2-1 and V is TRBV19; 10 nucleotides agree with TRBD2. The CDR3 consists of 16 residues. Trimming at V came to 5 bases and at J to 2 bases, leaving 6 bases not matched to a gene. Germline CDR1 and CDR2: LNHDA and SQIVND (reference sequence).

The CDR3 sequence: CASRPSRGSSYNSPLHF. The DNA for the CDR3 is TGTGCCAGTAGGCCTTCTAGGGGGAGCTCCTATAATTCACCCCTCCACTTT. The chain joins TRBV19 to TRBJ1-6, with a possible D match to TRBD1 (6 bases). CDR1 and CDR2 (germline): LNHDA, SQIVND (reference sequence). V gave up 6 bases and J gave up 0 bases, with 15 bases separating them. The CDR3 has 17 amino acids.

The rearrangement joins TRBV6-2 or TRBV6-3 to TRBJ2-3; TRBD2 is a possible D gene (5 bases). The CDR3 has 15 amino acids. Trimming shortened V by 4 bases and J by 4 bases, and 15 bases separated the two germline ends. Germline V lookup: CDR1 MNHEY, CDR2 SVGEGT. The CDR3 DNA follows: TGTGCCAGCAGTTTCGGGGAGTTGGTCCCAGATACGCAGTATTTT. Translating it yields CASSFGELVPDTQYF.

The V gene is TRBV4-1, the J gene TRBJ2-7, with TRBD1 as a possible D gene (5 bases). The CDR3 is 13 amino acids. Trimming stripped 1 base from V and 5 bases from J, with 9 bases between. Germline V gene lookup returns CDR1 MGHRA and CDR2 YSYEKL. Here the CDR3 DNA reads TGCGCCAGCAGCCAAGGGACAAACCACGAGCAGTACTTC. Translated, it gives CASSQGTNHEQYF.

A single count supports this clone. The genes are TRBV7-2 and TRBJ1-3, with D possibly TRBD1 on 6 matching bases. Looked up from germline, CDR1 is SGHTA and CDR2 is FQGNSA. This CDR3 has 15 residues. The V end lost 8 bases, the J end lost 0 bases, and 14 bases lay between the germline ends. The CDR3 sequence is CASHPTGPSGNTIYF. For the CDR3, the DNA is TGTGCCAGCCACCCGACAGGCCCCTCTGGAAACACCATATATTTT. Complete variable domain (other parts from reference TRBV7-2 and TRBJ1-3): GAGVSQSPSNKVTEKGKDVELRCDPISGHTALYWYRQSLGQGLEFLIYFQGNSAPDKSGLPSDRFSAERTGGSVSTLTIQRTQQEDSAVYLCASHPTGPSGNTIYFGEGSWLTVV.

The J gene is TRBJ1-6, the V gene TRBV7-2; the D gene is possibly TRBD1 (5 bases). The CDR3 is made up of 14 amino acids. Germline V CDR1 and CDR2: SGHTA, FQGNSA. The V end was cut by 8 bases, the J end by 7 bases, with 15 bases between. The CDR3 DNA reads TGTGCCAGCCAGGGAAAGGGCGGCAATTCACCCCTCCACTTT. Translated, it gives CASQGKGGNSPLHF. Full variable domain (missing parts from reference TRBV7-2 and TRBJ1-6): GAGVSQSPSNKVTEKGKDVELRCDPISGHTALYWYRQSLGQGLEFLIYFQGNSAPDKSGLPSDRFSAERTGGSVSTLTIQRTQQEDSAVYLCASQGKGGNSPLHFGNGTRLTVT.

The chain has TRBV25-1 and TRBJ2-7, with 9 bases aligning to TRBD1. J was trimmed by 4 bases and V by 4 bases; bases with no gene match: 8. Germline values: CDR1 MGHDK, CDR2 SYGVNS. The CDR3 contains 15 residues. The CDR3 spells CASSGLRQGGYEQYF. The CDR3 DNA reads TGTGCCAGCAGTGGACTTAGACAGGGGGGTTACGAGCAGTACTTC.

The rearrangement links TRBV3-1 (or the pseudogene TRBV3-2) to TRBJ2-5; 11 bases are shared with TRBD2. This CDR3 spans 15 amino acids. V was clipped by 0 bases and J by 9 bases; unmatched bases: 6. Germline lookup yields CDR1 LGHDT and CDR2 YNNKEL (reference sequence). CDR3 protein: CASSQEISGGGPQYF. CDR3 DNA sequence: TGTGCCAGCAGCCAAGAGATTAGCGGGGGGGGGCCCCAGTACTTC.

This clone was counted once. CDR3 sequence reads: CASSLDIQNIQYF. CDR3 DNA sequence: TGTGCCAGCAGCTTAGACATCCAAAACATTCAGTACTTC. The V gene is TRBV7-9, the J gene TRBJ2-4; D uncertain. CDR3 length: 13 residues. Deletions cut 1 base from V and 5 bases from J, with 6 bases between. Germline V lookup: CDR1 SEHNR, CDR2 FQNEAQ (reference sequence).